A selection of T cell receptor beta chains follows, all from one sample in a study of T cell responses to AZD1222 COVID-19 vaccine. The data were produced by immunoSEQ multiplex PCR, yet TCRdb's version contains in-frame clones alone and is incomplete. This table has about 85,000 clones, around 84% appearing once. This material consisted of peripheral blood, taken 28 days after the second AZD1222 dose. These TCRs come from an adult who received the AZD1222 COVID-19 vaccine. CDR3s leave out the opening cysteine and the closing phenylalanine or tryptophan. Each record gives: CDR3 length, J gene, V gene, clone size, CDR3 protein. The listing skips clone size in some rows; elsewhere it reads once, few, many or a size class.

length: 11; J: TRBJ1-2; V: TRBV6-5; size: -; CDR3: ASSYTRVLDYT
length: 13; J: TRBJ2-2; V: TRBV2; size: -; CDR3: ASSIDRPPWGELF
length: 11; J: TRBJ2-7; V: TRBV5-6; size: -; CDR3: ASSLDTSYEQY
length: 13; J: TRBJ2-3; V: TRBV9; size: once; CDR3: ASSPRGGVTDTQY
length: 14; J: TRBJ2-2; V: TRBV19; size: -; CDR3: AVGLLPTTNTGELF
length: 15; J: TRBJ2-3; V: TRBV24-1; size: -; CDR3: ATSDPGLAESGDTQY
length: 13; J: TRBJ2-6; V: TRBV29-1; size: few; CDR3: SVGTGGTGANVLT
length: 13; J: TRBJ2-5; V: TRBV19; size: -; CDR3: ASSRGQGALETQY
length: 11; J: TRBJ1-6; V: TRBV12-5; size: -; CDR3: ASGLVRHSPLH
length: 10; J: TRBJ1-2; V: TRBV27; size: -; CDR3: ASRRGGYGYT
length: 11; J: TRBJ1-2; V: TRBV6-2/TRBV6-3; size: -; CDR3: ASSHDANYGYT
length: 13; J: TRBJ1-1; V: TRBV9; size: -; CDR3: ASSVEGSMNTEAF
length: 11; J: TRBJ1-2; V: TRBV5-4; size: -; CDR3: ASSLGGGSGYT
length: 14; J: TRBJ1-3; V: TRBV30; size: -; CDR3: AWSGRGGRYGNTIY
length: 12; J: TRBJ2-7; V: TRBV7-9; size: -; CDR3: ASSFRDSIYEQY
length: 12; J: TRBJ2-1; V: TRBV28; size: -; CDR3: ASSLGGRGNEQF
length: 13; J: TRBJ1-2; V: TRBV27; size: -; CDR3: ASSLSETGNYGYT
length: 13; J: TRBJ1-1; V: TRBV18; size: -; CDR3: ASSSGGPMNTEAF
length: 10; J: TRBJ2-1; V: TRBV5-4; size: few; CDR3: ASSLVRGEQF
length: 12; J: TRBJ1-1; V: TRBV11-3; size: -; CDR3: ASSHGQSNTEAF
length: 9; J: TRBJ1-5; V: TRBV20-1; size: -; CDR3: SARGPLSQH
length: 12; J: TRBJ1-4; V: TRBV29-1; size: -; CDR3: SVGPGATNEKLF
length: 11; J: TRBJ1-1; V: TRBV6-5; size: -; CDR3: AGAGVTSTEAF
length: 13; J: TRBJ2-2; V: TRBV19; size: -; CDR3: ASSPEGWRTGELF
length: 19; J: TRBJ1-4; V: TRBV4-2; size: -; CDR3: ASSQAIGAGRLPLDNEKLF